The 22 T cell receptor beta chains below were found in one sample sequenced in a study of T cell responses to AZD1222 COVID-19 vaccine. Assay: immunoSEQ multiplex PCR; the TCRdb copy retains only in-frame clones and omits some. The data contain about 110,000 clones, about 94% of them singletons. The specimen was peripheral blood, collected on day 0 of AZD1222 vaccination. These receptors originate from an adult in good health.

The chain is built from TRBV30 and TRBJ1-4; tentative D call: TRBD1 (6 bases). Germline loops: CDR1 GTSNPN, CDR2 SVGIG (reference sequence). The CDR3 contains 11 residues. V lost 3 bases and J lost 13, with 12 bases in between. For the CDR3, the DNA is TGTGCCTGGAGGGGGGGGCCCCTACTGTTTTTT. It encodes CAWRGGPLLFF.

V and J are TRBV11-1 and TRBJ2-1; the D is unclear. The CDR3 totals 15 residues. V dropped 5 bases and J dropped 3 bases, with 14 bases sitting between them. CDR1 is SGHAT and CDR2 is FQDESV in the germline V gene (reference sequence). CDR3 residues: CASSPRRHGYNEQFF. The DNA for the CDR3 is TGTGCCAGCAGCCCGCGGAGACATGGCTACAATGAGCAGTTCTTC.

The V and J genes are TRBV27 and TRBJ1-2; tentative D call: TRBD1 (6 bases). There are 14 residues in the CDR3. The germline gives CDR1 MNHEY, CDR2 SMNVEV (reference sequence). The ends were cut back, 1 base at V and 8 bases at J, with 14 bases in the middle. Written as DNA, the CDR3 is TGTGCCAGCAGTTTATTTCGGGGGGCAGGAGGCTACACCTTC. It yields the protein CASSLFRGAGGYTF.

This chain uses TRBV5-1 with TRBJ1-2; D unclear. The CDR3 is made up of 15 amino acids. CDR1 is SGHRS and CDR2 is YFSETQ in the germline V gene. V was cut by 4 bases and J by 4 bases, with 17 bases left in between. CDR3 region: CASSRYTGSSYGYTF. In DNA form, the CDR3 reads TGCGCCAGCAGCAGGTATACGGGCAGCTCCTATGGCTACACCTTC.

The chain has TRBV5-1 and TRBJ1-1; no firm D call. This CDR3 is 16 amino acids long. With 2 bases removed from V and 2 bases from J, the gap between germline ends came to 16 bases. Germline CDR1 and CDR2: SGHRS and YFSETQ. The DNA for the CDR3 is TGCGCCAGCAGCTTTGGTGTCGGGAGCAGAAACACTGAAGCTTTCTTT. The encoded protein is CASSFGVGSRNTEAFF. Looking up the rest from reference TRBV5-1 and TRBJ1-1 gives the full variable domain: KAGVTQTPRYLIKTRGQQVTLSCSPISGHRSVSWYQQTPGQGLQFLFEYFSETQRNKGNFPGRFSGRQFSNSRSEMNVSTLELGDSALYLCASSFGVGSRNTEAFFGQGTRLTVV.

The chain joins TRBV6-5 to TRBJ2-7; 8 bases map to TRBD1. Losses at the gene ends were 5 bases for V and 0 bases for J; bases not matched to a gene: 3. This CDR3 has 14 residues. CDR1 is MNHEY and CDR2 is SVGAGI in the germline V gene. CDR3 sequence: CASSLGQGSYEQYF. CDR3 DNA sequence: TGTGCCAGCAGTCTAGGACAGGGCTCCTACGAGCAGTACTTC.

In its sample, this clone was seen once. The chain employs TRBV6-5 and TRBJ2-2, with 12 nucleotides matching TRBD2. V shed 7 bases, J shed 6 bases, and the junction held 6 bases outside the gene matches. The CDR3 runs to 15 residues. Germline V gene data show CDR1 as MNHEY and CDR2 as SVGAGI. Written as DNA, the CDR3 is TGTGCCAGCACCCCCAGACTAGCGGGAGCCGGGGAGCTGTTTTTT. It codes for CASTPRLAGAGELFF.

The CDR3: CATWTPNTGELFF. For the CDR3, the DNA is TGTGCCACCTGGACACCGAACACCGGGGAGCTGTTTTTT. The chain joins TRBV28 to TRBJ2-2, with D possibly matching TRBD1 (5 bases). Trimming left V 10 bases short and J 0 bases short, with 9 bases between. Germline assignment: CDR1 MDHEN and CDR2 SYDVKM. This CDR3 has 13 residues.

The chain is built from TRBV6-2 or TRBV6-3 and TRBJ2-3, with 7 bases lining up with TRBD1. The V segment lost 6 bases and the J segment 1 base; nucleotides outside the gene matches: 4. CDR3 size: 14 residues. Looked up from germline, CDR1 is MNHEY and CDR2 is SVGEGT. CDR3 in DNA: TGTGCCAGCAGCCGACAGGGTGGCACAGATACGCAGTATTTT. It is translated as CASSRQGGTDTQYF.

This chain uses TRBV19 with TRBJ1-2; a weak D match, TRBD1 (5 bases). Trimming pared 5 bases from V and 5 bases from J, leaving 15 bases between. The CDR3 spans 14 residues. Germline CDR1 LNHDA, CDR2 SQIVND (reference sequence). The chain's CDR3 is CASSAQDSLYGYTF. CDR3 coding DNA: TGTGCCAGTAGTGCCCAAGACAGTTTATATGGCTACACCTTC.

V gene TRBV6-5 combines with J gene TRBJ1-3; possibly TRBD1 for D (5 bases). The CDR3 extends over 12 amino acids. Trimming shortened V by 8 bases and J by 4 bases, and 9 bases separated the two germline ends. Germline CDR1 and CDR2: MNHEY and SVGAGI. The CDR3 nucleotides read TGTGCCAGCCGGGACCGAGGAAACACCATATATTTT. Its protein product is CASRDRGNTIYF.

This sequence joins TRBV7-8 and TRBJ2-7, with TRBD1 matching over 7 bases. Trimming cost V 0 bases and J 1 base; bases outside gene matches: 3. The CDR3 consists of 15 residues. CDR1 is SGHVS, CDR2 FQNEAQ, per germline. This CDR3 reads CASSLAGTVSYEQYF. The CDR3, as DNA: TGTGCCAGCAGCTTAGCCGGGACAGTATCCTACGAGCAGTACTTC.

The genes are TRBV11-3 and TRBJ2-2; D remains ambiguous. The CDR3 is 13 amino acids. Trimming cost V 3 bases and J 3 bases, with 5 bases left between them. CDR1 is SGHNT and CDR2 is YENEEA in the germline V gene. The CDR3 sequence is CASSFPDTGELFF. The CDR3 DNA reads TGTGCCAGCAGCTTTCCGGACACCGGGGAGCTGTTTTTT.

The V gene is TRBV7-8, the J gene TRBJ2-3; D is undetermined. This CDR3 spans 14 amino acids. Trimming took off 1 base at V and 4 bases at J, with 9 bases between the two ends. In germline, CDR1 is SGHVS, CDR2 FQNEAQ. The CDR3 coding sequence is TGTGCCAGCAGCTTAGTAGGGTTTGCAGATACGCAGTATTTT. This translates into CASSLVGFADTQYF.

This clone was counted a single time. The chain has TRBV10-3 and TRBJ2-7; D tentatively reads TRBD1 or TRBD2 (6 bases each). Germline V gene lookup returns CDR1 ENHRY and CDR2 SYGVKD. This CDR3 contains 17 residues. Trimming left V 11 bases short and J 0 bases short, with 26 bases between. The CDR3 protein is CASSIRTGGTISYEQYF. DNA for the CDR3: TGTGCCTCCTCCATCAGGACCGGGGGCACAATCTCCTACGAGCAGTACTTC.

This clone appeared once. This chain connects TRBV7-2 to TRBJ2-7; D is undetermined. V was shortened by 6 bases and J by 2 bases, with 14 bases between the two germline ends. Germline V lookup: CDR1 SGHTA, CDR2 FQGNSA. The CDR3 consists of 14 residues. CDR3 coding DNA: TGTGCCAGCAGTTCAGACGGATTCACCTACGAGCAGTACTTC. Translated, it gives CASSSDGFTYEQYF. Full variable domain (outside the CDR3, taken from reference TRBV7-2 and TRBJ2-7): GAGVSQSPSNKVTEKGKDVELRCDPISGHTALYWYRQSLGQGLEFLIYFQGNSAPDKSGLPSDRFSAERTGGSVSTLTIQRTQQEDSAVYLCASSSDGFTYEQYFGPGTRLTVT.

The chain is built from TRBV5-4 and TRBJ1-6, with TRBD1 as a possible D gene (5 bases). Germline values: CDR1 SGHNT, CDR2 YYREEE (reference sequence). V lost 3 bases to trimming and J lost 10 bases, with 17 bases between them. The CDR3 is made up of 15 amino acids. CDR3 coding DNA: TGTGCCAGCAGCTCAACTGTGGGGGGAGGGTCACCCCTCCACTTT. This gives the protein CASSSTVGGGSPLHF. The variable domain in full, with the rest retrieved from reference TRBV5-4 and TRBJ1-6, is ETGVTQSPTHLIKTRGQQVTLRCSSQSGHNTVSWYQQALGQGPQFIFQYYREEENGRGNFPPRFSGLQFPNYSSELNVNALELDDSALYLCASSSTVGGGSPLHFGNGTRLTVT.

This chain joins TRBV11-3 and TRBJ1-3; no clear D. This CDR3 contains 15 residues. V was shortened by 3 bases and J by 3 bases, with 12 bases between the two germline ends. From germline, CDR1 is SGHNT and CDR2 YENEEA. The CDR3 sequence: CASSFGFLGGNTIYF. CDR3 bases: TGTGCCAGCAGCTTCGGGTTCCTGGGTGGAAACACCATATATTTT.

This CDR3 reads CASSSNGGLAGRREQYF. In DNA, the CDR3 is TGTGCCAGCAGCTCCAATGGGGGACTAGCGGGGAGACGGGAGCAGTACTTC. The chain links TRBV11-3 to TRBJ2-7; the match to TRBD2 covers 13 bases. The CDR3 has 17 amino acids. J gave up 7 bases and V 4 bases, and 13 bases lay outside the gene matches. From germline, CDR1 is SGHNT and CDR2 YENEEA.

CDR3 bases: TGCGCCAGCAGCGGGTCAAGCCTCTCTGGGGCCAACGTCCTGACTTTC. This sequence encodes CASSGSSLSGANVLTF. This chain joins TRBV5-1 and TRBJ2-6, with D uncertain. This CDR3 contains 16 residues. V lost 4 bases, J lost 0 bases, and 11 bases lay in between. Germline values: CDR1 SGHRS, CDR2 YFSETQ. Full variable domain (missing parts from reference TRBV5-1 and TRBJ2-6): KAGVTQTPRYLIKTRGQQVTLSCSPISGHRSVSWYQQTPGQGLQFLFEYFSETQRNKGNFPGRFSGRQFSNSRSEMNVSTLELGDSALYLCASSGSSLSGANVLTFGAGSRLTVL.

This chain joins TRBV6-5 and TRBJ2-7; D is ambiguous. CDR3 length: 13 residues. V gave up 6 bases and J gave up 1 base, with 10 bases separating them. Germline V CDR1 and CDR2: MNHEY, SVGAGI. CDR3 loop: CASSQETSYEQYF. In DNA form, the CDR3 reads TGTGCCAGCAGCCAGGAAACTTCCTACGAGCAGTACTTC.

The V call is TRBV3-1 (or the pseudogene TRBV3-2), the J call TRBJ1-3; the D is unclear. V lost 1 base and J lost 7, with 8 bases in between. CDR3 length equals 13 residues. CDR1 and CDR2 (germline): LGHDT, YNNKEL (reference sequence). The DNA for the CDR3 is TGTGCCAGCAGCCAAGGAAATAGTAACACCATATATTTT. This sequence encodes CASSQGNSNTIYF.